This T cell receptor (beta chain) was captured by sequencing in a study of blood T cell repertoires in COVID-19. Assay: immunoSEQ multiplex PCR; the TCRdb copy retains only in-frame clones and omits some. The sample carries fewer than 250,000 clones, about nine tenths recorded once. V was trimmed by 3 bases and J by 2 bases, leaving 17 bases between them. Germline V gives CDR1 SGDLS, CDR2 YYNGEE. The CDR3 covers 16 residues. Source material: peripheral blood. The source is a man in his sixties who had recovered from COVID-19. This chain links TRBV9 with TRBJ2-5; D perhaps matches TRBD2 (7 bases). The chain's CDR3 is CASSAGGRGPQETQYF. For the CDR3, the DNA is TGTGCCAGCAGCGCAGGTGGGCGGGGGCCTCAAGAGACCCAGTACTTC.